This T cell receptor (beta chain) was recovered during a study of Graves' ophthalmopathy and Graves' hyperthyroidism. As for the study in general: Specimen type is peripheral blood, obtained at initial diagnosis before any treatment.

Hyperthyroidism is called stable when no ophthalmopathy develops within 18 months of follow-up. RNA served as the template for amplifying TCR beta CDR3 regions. Investigators did first-round RT-PCR with HTBI primers, then second-round multiplex PCR. TCRdb passed the multiplex PCR reads through MiXCR, listing each CDR3 protein once. The table records approximately 380,000 distinct CDR3 sequences, more than 20% of them present only once. Findings of the study overall: Most thyroid clonotypes with frequency above 0.001 were detected in blood too. Sensitivity reached 85% to 90% and specificity roughly 76% for a 13-signature model separating ophthalmopathy from stable hyperthyroidism.

The germline V gene encodes CDR1 LGHDT and CDR2 YNNKEL (reference sequence). This CDR3 is built from 15 residues. The V end was cut by 4 bases, the J end by 5 bases, with 17 bases between. Only a few counts were recorded for this clonotype. Its antigen is as yet unknown. The specimen sequenced was peripheral blood. The J gene is TRBJ1-1, the V gene TRBV3-1; D gene unclear. The source of this sequence is a woman aged 18-29 years with stable Graves' hyperthyroidism. DNA of the CDR3: TGTGCCAGCAGCCCGTCTCGAATGGGTTGGACTGAAGCTTTCTTT. It codes for CASSPSRMGWTEAFF. The whole variable domain, remainder taken from reference TRBV3-1 and TRBJ1-1, is DTAVSQTPKYLVTQMGNDKSIKCEQNLGHDTMYWYKQDSKKFLKIMFSYNNKELIINETVPNRFSPKSPDKAHLNLHINSLELGDSAVYFCASSPSRMGWTEAFFGQGTRLTVV.